These 17 T cell receptor beta chains were sequenced from one sample in a study of cytomegalovirus exposure and HLA in healthy donors. The study ran its PCR with 60 Vbeta and 13 Jbeta primers. Only in-frame clones appear in the TCRdb table, and some are missing; sequencing was by immunoSEQ multiplex PCR. The sample shows 90,000 to 120,000 clones, approximately 81% of them seen only once. What was sequenced was PBMCs. These receptors came from a man aged 30-40 years in good health and CMV-seronegative.

The chain joins TRBV29-1 to TRBJ2-5; perhaps TRBD2 as D (5 bases). Germline lookup yields CDR1 SQVTM and CDR2 ANQGSEA. The length of the CDR3 is 12 residues. CDR3 coding DNA: TGCACCACGTTGCTACACGGCGGGTCCCAGTACTTC. This encodes CTTLLHGGSQYF. The full variable domain, in which reference TRBV29-1 and TRBJ2-5 provide the parts outside the CDR3, is SAVISQKPSRDICQRGTSLTIQCQVDSQVTMMFWYRQQPGQSLTLIATANQGSEATYESGFVIDKFPISRPNLTFSTLTVSNMSPEDSSIYLCTTLLHGGSQYFGPGTRLLVL.

This clone was recorded once. The chain employs TRBV5-4 and TRBJ1-5, with a possible D match to TRBD1 (6 bases). From germline, CDR1 is SGHNT and CDR2 YYREEE (reference sequence). Trimming pared 0 bases from V and 1 base from J, leaving 8 bases between. CDR3 size: 15 residues. The CDR3 DNA reads TGTGCCAGCAGCTTGGGGGGGCTGAGCAATCAGCCCCAGCATTTT. Amino acid sequence: CASSLGGLSNQPQHF.

The chain is built from TRBV29-1 and TRBJ2-5; the match to TRBD1 covers 7 bases. The J call may be incorrect, as the DNA end agrees better with TRBJ2-7. The V gene's germline CDR1 is SQVTM and CDR2 ANQGSEA. The CDR3 is 13 residues long. CDR3 in amino acids: CSGLGTATYEQYF. The CDR3 DNA is TGCAGCGGCCTCGGGACAGCTACCTACGAGCAGTACTTC.

The chain is built from TRBV20-1 and TRBJ2-7; D not certain. The CDR3 totals 11 residues. Germline values: CDR1 DFQATT, CDR2 SNEGSKA (reference sequence). V lost 4 bases to trimming and J lost 5 bases, with 9 bases between them. CDR3 nucleotides: TGCAGTGCTATCGGAGCAAACGAGCAGTACTTC. Encoded protein: CSAIGANEQYF.

The chain recombines TRBV7-9 with TRBJ2-3; TRBD2 matches 12 bases. With 5 bases clipped from V and 1 base from J, the junction kept 10 bases outside the gene matches. The CDR3 is 18 amino acids. Germline V lookup: CDR1 SEHNR, CDR2 FQNEAQ (reference sequence). This CDR3 is CASSPPFRLAGGTDTQYF. The CDR3 nucleotides are TGTGCCAGCAGCCCCCCCTTCCGACTAGCGGGGGGCACAGATACGCAGTATTTT.

V gene TRBV29-1 combines with J gene TRBJ1-4; weak D call: TRBD1 (5 bases). The CDR3 contains 13 residues. Deletions cut 4 bases from V and 6 bases from J, with 12 bases between. Per the germline V gene, CDR1 is SQVTM and CDR2 is ANQGSEA. Written as DNA, the CDR3 is TGCAGCGTTGCGCGGGGGTTTGATGAAAAACTGTTTTTT. Its protein product is CSVARGFDEKLFF.

This clone was counted between two and nine times. The V call is TRBV4-1, the J call TRBJ1-5, with D maybe TRBD1 (5 bases). The V end was cut by 1 base, the J end by 4 bases, with 17 bases between. Germline loops: CDR1 MGHRA, CDR2 YSYEKL. CDR3 length equals 17 residues. CDR3 residues: CASSQVLGPSKNQPQHF. For the CDR3, the DNA is TGCGCCAGCAGCCAAGTGCTGGGGCCGTCCAAGAATCAGCCCCAGCATTTT.

The chain uses TRBV29-1 and TRBJ1-2; D perhaps matches TRBD1 (6 bases). The CDR3 extends over 13 amino acids. Germline lookup yields CDR1 SQVTM and CDR2 ANQGSEA. V was clipped by 1 base and J by 7 bases, with 13 bases between them. Written as DNA, the CDR3 is TGCAGCGTTGAAGTACAGGGCATTGTTGGCTACACCTTC. It yields the protein CSVEVQGIVGYTF.

This clone has a single count. CDR3 sequence (DNA): TGTGCCAGCAGTTTCCGAAGCGGCTACACCTTC. Residues: CASSFRSGYTF. This sequence joins TRBV28 and TRBJ1-2, with D hard to call. This CDR3 contains 11 residues. CDR1 MDHEN and CDR2 SYDVKM come from the germline V gene. V gave up 3 bases and J gave up 8 bases, with 7 bases separating them.

The CDR3 loop reads CSAVAGAGGYTF. The CDR3 DNA is TGCAGCGCCGTGGCAGGGGCGGGTGGCTACACCTTC. The chain has TRBV29-1 and TRBJ1-2, with a possible D match to TRBD1 (6 bases). Looked up from germline, CDR1 is SQVTM and CDR2 is ANQGSEA. V was shortened by 7 bases and J by 7 bases, with 16 bases between the two germline ends. The CDR3 runs to 12 residues.

The chain uses TRBV6-1 and TRBJ1-1; D remains unclear. Germline V gene sequence: CDR1 MNHNS, CDR2 SASEGT. Trimming took 2 bases from V and 9 from J, leaving 16 bases between them. This CDR3 region has 14 residues. CDR3 protein: CASSESLDVGKAFF. For the CDR3, the DNA is TGTGCCAGCAGTGAAAGTCTCGATGTCGGGAAAGCTTTCTTT.

The chain joins TRBV28 to TRBJ2-3; 9 bases are a match to TRBD2. Germline CDR1 and CDR2: MDHEN and SYDVKM. The CDR3 is 15 residues long. J lost 1 base, V lost 8 bases, and 7 bases had no gene match. The CDR3 loop is CASGKAGGGTDTQYF. DNA of the CDR3: TGTGCCAGCGGAAAGGCGGGAGGGGGCACAGATACGCAGTATTTT.

This clone was counted a single time. The chain links TRBV5-1 to TRBJ1-1, with D possibly being TRBD1 (6 bases). Trimming took off 0 bases at V and 2 bases at J, with 11 bases between the two ends. CDR3 length: 15 residues. Germline V CDR1 and CDR2: SGHRS, YFSETQ. CDR3 nucleotides: TGCGCCAGCAGCTTGGATGGGACAACTAACACTGAAGCTTTCTTT. Translation: CASSLDGTTNTEAFF.

V and J are TRBV2 and TRBJ2-1; 10 positions match TRBD2. The CDR3 spans 15 residues. The germline gives CDR1 SNHLY, CDR2 FYNNEI. The V gene end was trimmed by 6 bases and the J gene end by 9 bases; junction bases not matched to a gene: 11. The CDR3 DNA follows: TGTGCCAGCAGGCAGGATAGGACTAGCGGCTTTGAGCAGTTCTTC. Protein sequence: CASRQDRTSGFEQFF.

The chain combines TRBV5-6 with TRBJ2-4; 7 nucleotides align to TRBD2. CDR1 is SGHDT, CDR2 YYEEEE, per germline. V lost 4 bases to trimming and J lost 7 bases; unmatched junction nucleotides: 5. CDR3 size: 13 residues. CDR3 nucleotides: TGTGCCAGCAGCCCCGGGACTACGAACATTCAGTACTTC. Translated, it gives CASSPGTTNIQYF.

The V gene is TRBV5-8, the J gene TRBJ2-7; TRBD2 might be the D (7 bases). The germline gives CDR1 SGHTS, CDR2 YDEGEE. With 4 bases removed from V and 2 bases from J, the gap between germline ends came to 16 bases. The CDR3 runs to 15 residues. CDR3 loop: CASSPWGGATYEQYF. The CDR3 nucleotides read TGTGCCAGCAGCCCGTGGGGGGGGGCGACCTACGAGCAGTACTTC.

The chain carries TRBV28 and TRBJ2-7, with D perhaps matching TRBD1 (6 bases). Germline CDR1 and CDR2: MDHEN and SYDVKM. This CDR3 comprises 14 residues. V was trimmed by 0 bases and J by 3 bases, leaving 9 bases between them. The CDR3 nucleotides read TGTGCCAGCAGTTTATGGGGACAAGGCTACGAGCAGTACTTC. It translates to CASSLWGQGYEQYF. Supplemented by reference TRBV28 and TRBJ2-7, the full variable domain reads DVKVTQSSRYLVKRTGEKVFLECVQDMDHENMFWYRQDPGLGLRLIYFSYDVKMKEKGDIPEGYSVSREKKERFSLILESASTNQTSMYLCASSLWGQGYEQYFGPGTRLTVT.